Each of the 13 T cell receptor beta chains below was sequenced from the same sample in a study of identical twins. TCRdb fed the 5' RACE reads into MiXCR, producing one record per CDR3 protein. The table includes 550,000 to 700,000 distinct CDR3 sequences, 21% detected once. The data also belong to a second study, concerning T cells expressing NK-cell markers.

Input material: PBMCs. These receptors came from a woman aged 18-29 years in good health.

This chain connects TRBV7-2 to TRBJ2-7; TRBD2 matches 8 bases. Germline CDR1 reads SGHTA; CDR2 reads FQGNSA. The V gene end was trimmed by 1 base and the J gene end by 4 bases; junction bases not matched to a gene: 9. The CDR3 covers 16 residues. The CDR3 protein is CASSLVGGTSGYEQYF. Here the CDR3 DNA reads TGTGCCAGCAGCTTAGTTGGTGGGACTAGTGGTTACGAGCAGTACTTC.

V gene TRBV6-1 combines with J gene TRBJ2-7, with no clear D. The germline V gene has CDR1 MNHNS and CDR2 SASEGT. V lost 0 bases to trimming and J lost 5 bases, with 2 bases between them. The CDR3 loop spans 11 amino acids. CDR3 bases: TGTGCCAGCAGTGAAGCGAACGAGCAGTACTTC. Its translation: CASSEANEQYF.

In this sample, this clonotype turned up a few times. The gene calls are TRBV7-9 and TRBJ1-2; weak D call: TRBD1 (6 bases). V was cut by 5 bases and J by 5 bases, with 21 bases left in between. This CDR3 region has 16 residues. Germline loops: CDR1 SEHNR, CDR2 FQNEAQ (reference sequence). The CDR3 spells CASSLYGQTNLYGYTF. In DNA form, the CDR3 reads TGTGCCAGCAGCCTGTACGGACAGACGAACTTATATGGCTACACCTTC.

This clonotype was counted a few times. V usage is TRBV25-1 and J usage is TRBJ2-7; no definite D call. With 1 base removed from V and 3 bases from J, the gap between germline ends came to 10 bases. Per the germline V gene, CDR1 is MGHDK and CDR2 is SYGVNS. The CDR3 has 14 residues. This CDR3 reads CASSESGMHYEQYF. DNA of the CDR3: TGTGCCAGCAGTGAATCGGGCATGCACTACGAGCAGTACTTC.

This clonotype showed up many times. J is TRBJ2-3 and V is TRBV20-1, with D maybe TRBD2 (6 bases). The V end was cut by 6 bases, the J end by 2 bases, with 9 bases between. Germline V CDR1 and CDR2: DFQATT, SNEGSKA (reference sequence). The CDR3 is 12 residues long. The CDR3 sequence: CSASGDTDTQYF. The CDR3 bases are TGCAGTGCCTCGGGGGACACAGATACGCAGTATTTT.

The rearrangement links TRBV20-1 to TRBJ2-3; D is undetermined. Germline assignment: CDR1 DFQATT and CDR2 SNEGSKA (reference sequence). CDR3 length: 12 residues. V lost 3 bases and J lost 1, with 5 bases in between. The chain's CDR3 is CSARWGTDTQYF. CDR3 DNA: TGCAGTGCTAGGTGGGGCACAGATACGCAGTATTTT.

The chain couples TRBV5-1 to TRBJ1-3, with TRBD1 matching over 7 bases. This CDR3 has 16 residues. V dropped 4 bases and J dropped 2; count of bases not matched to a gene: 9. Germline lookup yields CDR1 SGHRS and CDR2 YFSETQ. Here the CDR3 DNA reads TGCGCCAGCAGCCACGGGACAGTTCTCACTGGAAACACCATATATTTT. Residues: CASSHGTVLTGNTIYF.

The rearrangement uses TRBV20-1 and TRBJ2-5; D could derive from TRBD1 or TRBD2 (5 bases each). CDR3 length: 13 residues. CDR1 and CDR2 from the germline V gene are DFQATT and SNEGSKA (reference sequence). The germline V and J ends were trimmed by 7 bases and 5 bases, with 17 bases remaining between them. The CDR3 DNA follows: TGCAGTGGCTGTCCCGGGGCCGCTGAGACCCAGTACTTC. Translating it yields CSGCPGAAETQYF.

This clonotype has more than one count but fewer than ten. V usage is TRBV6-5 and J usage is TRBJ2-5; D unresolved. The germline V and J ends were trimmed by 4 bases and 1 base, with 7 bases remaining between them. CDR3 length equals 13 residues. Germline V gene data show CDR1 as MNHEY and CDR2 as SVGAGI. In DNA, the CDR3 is TGTGCCAGCAGTTGGAACCTCCAAGAGACCCAGTACTTC. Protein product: CASSWNLQETQYF.

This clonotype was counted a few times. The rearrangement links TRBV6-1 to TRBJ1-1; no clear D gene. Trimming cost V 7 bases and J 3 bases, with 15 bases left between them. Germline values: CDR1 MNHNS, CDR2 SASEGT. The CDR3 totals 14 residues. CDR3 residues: CASTPLIYYTEAFF. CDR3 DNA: TGTGCCAGCACCCCCCTGATTTATTACACTGAAGCTTTCTTT.

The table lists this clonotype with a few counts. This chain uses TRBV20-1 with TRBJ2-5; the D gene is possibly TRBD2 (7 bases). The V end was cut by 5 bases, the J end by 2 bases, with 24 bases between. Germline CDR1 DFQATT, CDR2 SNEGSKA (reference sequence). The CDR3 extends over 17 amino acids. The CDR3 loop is CSAHPWGGLAVQETQYF. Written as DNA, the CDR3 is TGCAGTGCTCATCCCTGGGGGGGGCTAGCGGTACAAGAGACCCAGTACTTC.

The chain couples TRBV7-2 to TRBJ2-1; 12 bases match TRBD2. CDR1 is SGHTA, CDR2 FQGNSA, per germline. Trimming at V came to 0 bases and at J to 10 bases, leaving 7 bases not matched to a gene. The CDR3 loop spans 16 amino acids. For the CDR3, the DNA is TGTGCCAGCAGCTTAGCGCCTAGCGGGAGGGAGGGAGAGCAGTTCTTC. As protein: CASSLAPSGREGEQFF.

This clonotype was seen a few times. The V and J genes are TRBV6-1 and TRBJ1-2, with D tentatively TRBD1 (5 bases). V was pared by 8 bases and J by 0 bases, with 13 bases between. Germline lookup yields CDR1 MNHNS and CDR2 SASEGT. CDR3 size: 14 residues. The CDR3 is CASRRGGANYGYTF. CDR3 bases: TGTGCCAGCCGTAGGGGCGGAGCTAACTATGGCTACACCTTC.